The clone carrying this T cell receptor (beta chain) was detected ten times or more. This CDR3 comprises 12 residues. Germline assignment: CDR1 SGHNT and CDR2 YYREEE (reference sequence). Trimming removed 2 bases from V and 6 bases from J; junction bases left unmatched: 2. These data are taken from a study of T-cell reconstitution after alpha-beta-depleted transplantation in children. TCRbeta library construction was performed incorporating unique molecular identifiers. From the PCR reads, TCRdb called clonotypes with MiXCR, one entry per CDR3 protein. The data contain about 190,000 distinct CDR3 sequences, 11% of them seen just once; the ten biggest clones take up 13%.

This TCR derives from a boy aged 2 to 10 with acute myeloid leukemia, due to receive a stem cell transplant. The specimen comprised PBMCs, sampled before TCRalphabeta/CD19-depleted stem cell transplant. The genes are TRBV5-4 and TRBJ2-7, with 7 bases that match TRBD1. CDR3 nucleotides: TGTGCCAGCAGCTTACAGGGGCGCGAGCAGTACGTC. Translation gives CASSLQGREQYV.